A selection of T cell receptor beta chains follows, all from one sample in a study of blood T cell repertoires in COVID-19. Assay: immunoSEQ multiplex PCR; the TCRdb copy retains only in-frame clones and omits some. The data show roughly 160,000 clones, under 90% seen once. Specimen: PBMCs or T cells enriched from blood (not recorded which). The receptor source for this set is a woman between 55 and 75 years old who had recovered from COVID-19. CDR3s include the opening cysteine and the closing phenylalanine or tryptophan. D genes are given only for firm matches. Size tells how often a clone was seen (once, few, many) or the class of an expanded clone, and some rows leave it out.

V	J	D	size	CDR3	DNA
TRBV12-3/TRBV12-4	TRBJ1-1	NA	NA	CASSRGWTEAFF	TGTGCCAGCAGTCGGGGGTGGACTGAAGCTTTCTTT
TRBV4-2	TRBJ2-5	TRBD2	few	CASSQGTSGGEETQYF	TGTGCCAGCAGCCAAGGGACTAGCGGGGGAGAGGAGACCCAGTACTTC
TRBV7-9	TRBJ1-2	NA	few	CASSPGGPNYGYTF	TGTGCCAGCAGCCCTGGAGGGCCTAACTATGGCTACACCTTC
TRBV30	TRBJ1-1	TRBD1	NA	CAWSVQGGGTEAFF	TGTGCCTGGAGTGTACAGGGGGGCGGCACTGAAGCTTTCTTT
TRBV2	TRBJ1-2	NA	NA	CASSEGQLYGYTF	TGTGCCAGCAGTGAGGGGCAGCTCTATGGCTACACCTTC
TRBV5-6	TRBJ2-7	TRBD2	NA	CASSLTSSGGYEQYF	TGTGCCAGCAGCTTGACGAGTAGCGGGGGCTACGAGCAGTACTTC
TRBV4-2	TRBJ2-7	NA	NA	CASSQGAGQYF	TGTGCCAGCAGCCAAGGGGCAGGTCAGTACTTC
TRBV4-1	TRBJ1-1	TRBD1	once	CASTYRTTGQNTEAFF	TGCGCCAGCACCTACCGGACGACAGGGCAGAACACTGAAGCTTTCTTT
TRBV5-1	TRBJ2-7	TRBD1	many	CASSFAEGQGSYEQYF	TGCGCCAGCAGCTTCGCGGAGGGACAGGGTTCCTACGAGCAGTACTTC
TRBV9	TRBJ2-1	TRBD2	once	CASSVAGLARNEQFF	TGTGCCAGCAGCGTAGCAGGACTAGCAAGGAATGAGCAGTTCTTC
TRBV6-4	TRBJ2-3	NA	NA	CASSPGLSTDTQYF	TGTGCCAGCTCGCCCGGACTAAGCACAGATACGCAGTATTTT
TRBV4-1	TRBJ1-6	NA	NA	CASSLSQGYNSPLHF	TGCGCCAGCAGCCTTTCACAGGGTTATAATTCACCCCTCCACTTT
TRBV19	TRBJ1-2	NA	NA	CASTPDTFNYGYTF	TGTGCCAGTACCCCGGACACCTTTAACTATGGCTACACCTTC
TRBV5-8	TRBJ1-5	NA	few	CASSLVPGSNQPQHF	TGTGCCAGCAGCTTGGTACCCGGTAGCAATCAGCCCCAGCATTTT
TRBV12-5	TRBJ1-3	NA	NA	CASAPGQGNTIYF	TGTGCTAGTGCTCCAGGACAGGGAAACACCATATATTTT
TRBV19	TRBJ2-2	TRBD2	once	CASSPLLLAGGFTGELFF	TGTGCCAGTAGTCCTTTACTACTAGCGGGGGGGTTCACCGGGGAGCTGTTTTTT
TRBV5-1	TRBJ1-1	TRBD1	NA	CASSLGTGVNTEAFF	TGCGCCAGCAGCTTAGGGACAGGTGTGAACACTGAAGCTTTCTTT
TRBV5-4	TRBJ2-2	NA	few	CASSLDTENTGELFF	TGTGCCAGCAGCTTGGACACAGAGAACACCGGGGAGCTGTTTTTT
TRBV24-1	TRBJ1-2	TRBD1	few	CATSDSGQGHGYTF	TGTGCCACCAGTGACTCCGGACAGGGCCATGGCTACACCTTC
TRBV19	TRBJ2-2	TRBD1	once	CASRGQQNTGELFF	TGTGCCAGTCGGGGACAGCAAAACACCGGGGAGCTGTTTTTT
TRBV19	TRBJ1-5	NA	NA	CASSWGQLGNQPQHF	TGTGCCAGTAGTTGGGGGCAGCTGGGCAATCAGCCCCAGCATTTT
TRBV7-2	TRBJ1-4	TRBD1	NA	CASSIRTGALNEKLFF	TGTGCCAGCAGCATACGGACAGGGGCTCTCAATGAAAAACTGTTTTTT
TRBV2	TRBJ2-2	TRBD2	NA	CASSEGLAGGELFF	TGTGCCAGCAGTGAAGGGCTAGCGGGCGGGGAGCTGTTTTTT
TRBV19	TRBJ1-6	TRBD1	NA	CASRDREDSPLHF	TGTGCCAGTAGGGACAGGGAGGATTCACCCCTCCACTTT
TRBV10-3	TRBJ2-4	TRBD1	NA	CAISEPTGLGEENIQYF	TGTGCCATCAGTGAACCGACAGGGTTGGGGGAAGAAAACATTCAGTACTTC
TRBV2	TRBJ1-6	NA	NA	CASSGGIGNSPLHF	TGTGCCAGCAGTGGAGGGATTGGGAATTCACCCCTCCACTTT
TRBV4-1	TRBJ2-7	NA	NA	CASSQLTGGGRSYEQYF	TGCGCCAGCAGCCAACTGACAGGTGGGGGTCGTTCCTACGAGCAGTACTTC
TRBV5-1	TRBJ1-3	NA	NA	CASSIGQTSANTIYF	TGCGCCAGCAGCATCGGACAGACCTCAGCGAACACCATATATTTT
TRBV6-5	TRBJ1-2	NA	NA	CASSSNQRSFGYTF	TGTGCCAGCAGTTCAAACCAGAGGTCCTTCGGCTACACCTTC
TRBV7-3	TRBJ2-1	TRBD2	NA	CASTVAGAYNEQFF	TGTGCCAGCACCGTAGCGGGGGCTTACAATGAGCAGTTCTTC
TRBV29-1	TRBJ1-2	NA	NA	CSVEESGNHGYTF	TGCAGCGTTGAAGAGTCAGGGAACCATGGCTACACCTTC
TRBV6-5	TRBJ1-1	NA	NA	CASSLNRNTEAFF	TGTGCCAGCAGTTTGAATAGGAACACTGAAGCTTTCTTT
TRBV10-2	TRBJ1-5	NA	NA	CASSDASTGNQPQHF	TGCGCCAGCAGTGATGCGAGTACGGGCAATCAGCCCCAGCATTTT
TRBV5-8	TRBJ2-1	NA	NA	CASSLSTGFYNEQFF	TGTGCCAGCAGCTTGAGTACAGGGTTCTACAATGAGCAGTTCTTC
TRBV19	TRBJ1-1	NA	NA	CASSLVWTVPTNTEAFF	TGTGCCAGTAGTTTGGTTTGGACAGTACCTACGAACACTGAAGCTTTCTTT
TRBV5-1	TRBJ1-2	TRBD1	NA	CASSPAGGYYGYTF	TGCGCCAGCAGCCCGGCAGGGGGCTACTATGGCTACACCTTC
TRBV6-6	TRBJ1-6	NA	once	CASRTTGSNSPLHF	TGTGCCAGCCGAACGACAGGTTCCAATTCACCCCTCCACTTT
TRBV4-1	TRBJ2-3	TRBD1	NA	CASSQGGTGRADTQYF	TGCGCCAGCAGCCAAGGAGGGACAGGGCGGGCAGATACGCAGTATTTT
TRBV2	TRBJ1-5	TRBD1	NA	CASSASRGTVQPQHF	TGTGCCAGCAGTGCTTCCAGGGGGACAGTTCAGCCCCAGCATTTT
TRBV2	TRBJ2-2	TRBD1	NA	CASSSQGAGTGELFF	TGTGCCAGCAGTTCACAGGGGGCAGGCACCGGGGAGCTGTTTTTT
TRBV28	TRBJ1-2	TRBD1	NA	CASTRMGQDIANYGYTF	TGTGCCAGCACCCGTATGGGACAGGATATCGCTAACTATGGCTACACCTTC
TRBV7-9	TRBJ2-1	NA	few	CASSLRDNSYNEQFF	TGTGCCAGCAGCCTTAGGGACAACTCCTACAATGAGCAGTTCTTC
TRBV9	TRBJ1-1	TRBD1	once	CASSSPLQGAHGEAFF	TGTGCCAGCAGCTCGCCATTACAGGGGGCGCATGGGGAAGCTTTCTTT
TRBV14	TRBJ1-4	TRBD1	once	CASSRDRANEKLFF	TGTGCCAGCAGCCGGGACAGAGCTAATGAAAAACTGTTTTTT
TRBV30	TRBJ2-7	NA	NA	CAWSVAGNYEQYF	TGTGCCTGGAGTGTGGCAGGGAATTACGAGCAGTACTTC
TRBV7-9	TRBJ1-1	NA	NA	CASSLVRTPNTEAFF	TGTGCCAGCAGCTTAGTCCGGACACCGAACACTGAAGCTTTCTTT
TRBV5-4	TRBJ1-4	TRBD1	NA	CASSRMTGEGEKLFF	TGTGCCAGCAGCAGGATGACAGGGGAGGGTGAAAAACTGTTTTTT